These 13 T cell receptor beta chains originate from one sample sequenced in a study of blood T cell repertoires in COVID-19. The table came from immunoSEQ multiplex PCR; TCRdb's copy has only in-frame clones and leaves some out. Counted here are over 300,000 clones, roughly 90% occurring once; the ten biggest clones make up roughly a tenth. Sample: PBMCs or T cells enriched from blood (not recorded which). These receptor sequences come from a woman in her 40s who had recovered from COVID-19.

V usage is TRBV3-1 (or the pseudogene TRBV3-2) and J usage is TRBJ2-5; maybe TRBD1 (5 bases). Trimming took 5 bases from V and 0 from J, leaving 10 bases between them. Per germline, CDR1 LGHDT and CDR2 YNNKEL (reference sequence). The CDR3 runs to 14 residues. The CDR3 region has the DNA TGTGCCAGCAGCACTGACAGAAACCAAGAGACCCAGTACTTC. Translating it yields CASSTDRNQETQYF.

The V gene is TRBV7-2, the J gene TRBJ1-5; maybe TRBD1 (5 bases). Trimming took off 2 bases at V and 1 base at J, with 9 bases between the two ends. Germline V gives CDR1 SGHTA, CDR2 FQGNSA. The CDR3 has 15 residues. The CDR3 spells CASSLLRQSNQPQHF. In nucleotides, the CDR3 is TGTGCCAGCAGCTTATTGCGACAGAGCAATCAGCCCCAGCATTTT.

This clone has only one observation. This rearrangement joins TRBV7-2 to TRBJ2-1, with 11 bases fitting TRBD2. The J segment lost 2 bases and the V segment lost 6 bases, leaving 3 bases of the junction unmatched. The CDR3 spans 15 residues. Germline loops: CDR1 SGHTA, CDR2 FQGNSA. The CDR3 nucleotides are TGTGCCAGCAGTTTTAGCGGGGGGGCCTACAATGAGCAGTTCTTC. Translated: CASSFSGGAYNEQFF.

The V and J genes are TRBV27 and TRBJ2-7; D is unclear. The germline V gene encodes CDR1 MNHEY and CDR2 SMNVEV (reference sequence). V was shortened by 3 bases and J by 6 bases, with 9 bases between the two germline ends. The CDR3 runs 12 residues. This CDR3 is CASSFSGSEQYF. CDR3 bases: TGTGCCAGCAGTTTTTCCGGTTCCGAGCAGTACTTC.

This rearrangement joins TRBV6-5 to TRBJ1-5; D call uncertain. Germline V gene data show CDR1 as MNHEY and CDR2 as SVGAGI. This CDR3 is built from 15 residues. Deletions cut 5 bases from V and 0 bases from J, with 11 bases between. The CDR3 here is CASSPWPYSNQPQHF. CDR3 DNA: TGTGCCAGCAGTCCCTGGCCATATAGCAATCAGCCCCAGCATTTT.

This chain connects TRBV6-5 to TRBJ2-1; 13 positions agree with TRBD2. This CDR3 comprises 15 residues. Per the germline V gene, CDR1 is MNHEY and CDR2 is SVGAGI. The junction had 8 bases not matched to a gene; V was cut back by 6 bases and J by 9 bases. The CDR3 loop reads CASSGLAGEKGEQFF. The CDR3 nucleotides are TGTGCCAGCAGCGGACTAGCGGGAGAAAAGGGTGAGCAGTTCTTC.

The V and J genes are TRBV2 and TRBJ2-7; D is unresolved. Trimming removed 2 bases from V and 5 bases from J, with 7 bases in between. Germline CDR1 and CDR2: SNHLY and FYNNEI. The CDR3 spans 12 residues. The CDR3 coding sequence is TGTGCCAGCAGTGAAATAGAGAACGAGCAGTACTTC. Encoded protein: CASSEIENEQYF. The complete variable domain, with remaining parts taken from reference TRBV2 and TRBJ2-7, reads EPEVTQTPSHQVTQMGQEVILRCVPISNHLYFYWYRQILGQKVEFLVSFYNNEISEKSEIFDDQFSVERPDGSNFTLKIRSTKLEDSAMYFCASSEIENEQYFGPGTRLTVT.

J is TRBJ2-3 and V is TRBV19, with TRBD1 identical over 7 bases. Germline loops: CDR1 LNHDA, CDR2 SQIVND (reference sequence). The CDR3 consists of 14 residues. With V trimmed by 5 bases and J by 2 bases, 4 bases remained unmatched. CDR3 protein: CASSSTGTTDTQYF. In DNA, the CDR3 is TGTGCCAGTAGTTCGACAGGGACCACAGATACGCAGTATTTT.

V is TRBV15 and J is TRBJ2-7; D is unresolved. CDR3 length: 15 amino acids. V was shortened by 0 bases and J by 0 bases, with 9 bases between the two germline ends. Germline V gene lookup returns CDR1 LNHNV and CDR2 YYDKDF (reference sequence). CDR3 in DNA: TGTGCCACCAGCAGAGACGAATACAGCTCCTACGAGCAGTACTTC. It is translated as CATSRDEYSSYEQYF. Filled out from reference TRBV15 and TRBJ2-7, the complete variable domain reads DAMVIQNPRYQVTQFGKPVTLSCSQTLNHNVMYWYQQKSSQAPKLLFHYYDKDFNNEADTPDNFQSRRPNTSFCFLDIRSPGLGDTAMYLCATSRDEYSSYEQYFGPGTRLTVT.

The CDR3 DNA follows: TGTGCCACCAGTGATTTGCGGGGGGGTACGCAGTATTTT. This gives the protein CATSDLRGGTQYF. The rearrangement uses TRBV24-1 and TRBJ2-3; 8 positions agree with TRBD2. Trimming removed 0 bases from V and 8 bases from J; junction bases left unmatched: 0. Germline V gene sequence: CDR1 KGHDR, CDR2 SFDVKD. The CDR3 spans 13 residues.

This chain uses TRBV27 with TRBJ2-1, with unresolved D. Deletions cut 6 bases from V and 0 bases from J, with 12 bases between. Germline-derived CDR1 and CDR2 are MNHEY and SMNVEV (reference sequence). The CDR3 consists of 15 residues. The CDR3 loop reads CASSPEFSSYNEQFF. The CDR3 DNA reads TGTGCCAGCAGCCCGGAGTTTAGCTCCTACAATGAGCAGTTCTTC.

This sequence joins TRBV6-5 and TRBJ1-2; 7 bases line up with TRBD1. Germline CDR1 is MNHEY and CDR2 is SVGAGI. CDR3 length: 13 residues. Trimming cost V 6 bases and J 3 bases; bases outside gene matches: 4. The CDR3 DNA follows: TGTGCCAGCAGAATGACAGGGTACTATGGCTACACCTTC. It yields the protein CASRMTGYYGYTF.

V gene TRBV5-1 combines with J gene TRBJ2-6; TRBD1 matches at 7 bases. Looked up from germline, CDR1 is SGHRS and CDR2 is YFSETQ. The CDR3 is made up of 15 amino acids. V shed 4 bases and J 1 base; nucleotides not matched to a gene: 2. The CDR3 nucleotides read TGCGCCAGCAGCACACAGGGGTCTGGGGCCAACGTCCTGACTTTC. Its translation is CASSTQGSGANVLTF.